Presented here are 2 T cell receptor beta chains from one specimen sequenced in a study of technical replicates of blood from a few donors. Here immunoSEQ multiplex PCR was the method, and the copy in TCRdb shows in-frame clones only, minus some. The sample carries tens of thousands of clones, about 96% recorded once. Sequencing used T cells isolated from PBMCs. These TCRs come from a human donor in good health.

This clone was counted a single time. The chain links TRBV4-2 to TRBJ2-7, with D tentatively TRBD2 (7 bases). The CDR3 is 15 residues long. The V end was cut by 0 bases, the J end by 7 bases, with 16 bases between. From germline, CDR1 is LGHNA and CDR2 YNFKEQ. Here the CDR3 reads CASSQETGRGGEQYF. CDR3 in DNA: TGTGCCAGCAGCCAAGAGACGGGTAGGGGGGGGGAGCAGTACTTC.

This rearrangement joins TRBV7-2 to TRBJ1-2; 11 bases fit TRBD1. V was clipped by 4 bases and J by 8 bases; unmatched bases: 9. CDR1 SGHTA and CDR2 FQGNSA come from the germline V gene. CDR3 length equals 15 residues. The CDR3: CASSSEGQGARGYTF. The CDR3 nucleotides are TGTGCCAGCAGCTCCGAAGGACAGGGGGCTAGAGGCTACACCTTC.